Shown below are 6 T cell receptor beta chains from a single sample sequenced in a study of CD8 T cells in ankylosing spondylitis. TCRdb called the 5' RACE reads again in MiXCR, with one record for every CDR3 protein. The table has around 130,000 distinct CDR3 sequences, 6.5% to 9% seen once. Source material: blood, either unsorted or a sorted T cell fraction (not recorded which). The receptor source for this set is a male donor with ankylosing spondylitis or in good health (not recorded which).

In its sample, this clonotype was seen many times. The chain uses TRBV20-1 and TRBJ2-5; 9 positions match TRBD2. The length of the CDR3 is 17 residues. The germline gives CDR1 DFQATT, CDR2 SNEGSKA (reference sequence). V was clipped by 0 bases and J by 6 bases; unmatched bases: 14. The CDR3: CSAREGGGRAGSKTQYF. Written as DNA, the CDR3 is TGCAGTGCTAGAGAAGGTGGCGGGAGGGCCGGATCAAAGACCCAGTACTTC.

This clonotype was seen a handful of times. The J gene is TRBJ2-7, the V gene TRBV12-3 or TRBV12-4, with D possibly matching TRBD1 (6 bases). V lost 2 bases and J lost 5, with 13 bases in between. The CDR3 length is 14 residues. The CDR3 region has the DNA TGTGCCAGCAGTTTAATAGGGGGAATCGACGAGCAGTACTTC. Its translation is CASSLIGGIDEQYF.

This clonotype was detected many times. The CDR3 protein is CASSQGHRDYYEQYF. DNA for the CDR3: TGTGCCAGCAGCCAAGGGCACAGGGACTACTACGAGCAGTACTTC. The chain uses TRBV3-1 and TRBJ2-7, with D possibly TRBD2 on 7 matching bases. The CDR3 is 15 residues long. The germline V gene encodes CDR1 LGHDT and CDR2 YNNKEL (reference sequence). V was clipped by 1 base and J by 3 bases, with 13 bases between them.

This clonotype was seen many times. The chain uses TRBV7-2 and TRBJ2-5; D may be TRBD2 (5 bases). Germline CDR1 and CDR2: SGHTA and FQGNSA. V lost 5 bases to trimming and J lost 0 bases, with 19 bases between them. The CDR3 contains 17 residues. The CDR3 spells CASSPHYGRANQETQYF. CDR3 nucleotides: TGTGCCAGCAGCCCGCACTATGGGCGGGCAAACCAAGAGACCCAGTACTTC.

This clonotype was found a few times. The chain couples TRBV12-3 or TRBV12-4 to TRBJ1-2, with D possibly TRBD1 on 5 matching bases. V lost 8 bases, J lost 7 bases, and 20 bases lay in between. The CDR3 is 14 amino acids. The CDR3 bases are TGTGCCAGCCCTTCCGGGGGGGGTTCGTTTGGCTACACCTTC. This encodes CASPSGGGSFGYTF.

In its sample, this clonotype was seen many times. The CDR3 is CASSLNDRVGAFF. CDR3 nucleotide sequence: TGTGCCAGCAGCTTGAACGACAGGGTGGGAGCTTTCTTT. The rearrangement joins TRBV5-6 to TRBJ1-1; 7 nucleotides line up with TRBD1. V was pared by 1 base and J by 10 bases, with 7 bases of the junction left unmatched. Looked up from germline, CDR1 is SGHDT and CDR2 is YYEEEE. The CDR3 sequence is 13 residues long.